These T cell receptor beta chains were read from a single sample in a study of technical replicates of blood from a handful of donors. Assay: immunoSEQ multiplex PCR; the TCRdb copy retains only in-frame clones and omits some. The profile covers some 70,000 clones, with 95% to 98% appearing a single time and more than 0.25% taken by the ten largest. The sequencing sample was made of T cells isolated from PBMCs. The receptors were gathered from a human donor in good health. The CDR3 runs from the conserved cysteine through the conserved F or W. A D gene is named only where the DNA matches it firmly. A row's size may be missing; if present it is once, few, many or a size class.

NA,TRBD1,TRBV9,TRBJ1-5,CASSVGGTENQPQHF,TGTGCCAGCAGCGTAGGCGGGACAGAGAATCAGCCCCAGCATTTT
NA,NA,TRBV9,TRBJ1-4,CASSANTAKRLFF,TGTGCCAGCAGCGCTAATACAGCCAAAAGGCTGTTTTTT
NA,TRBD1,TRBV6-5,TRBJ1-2,CASRKPGQGGRYTF,TGTGCCAGCAGGAAACCGGGACAGGGGGGACGCTACACCTTC
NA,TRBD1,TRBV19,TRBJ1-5,CASSIRDRAQPQHF,TGTGCCAGTAGTATCCGGGACAGGGCCCAGCCCCAGCATTTT
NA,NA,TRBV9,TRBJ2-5,CASSLHGSIGETQYF,TGTGCCAGCAGCCTCCACGGGAGCATTGGGGAGACCCAGTACTTC
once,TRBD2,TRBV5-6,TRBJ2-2,CASSLGLASGELFF,TGTGCCAGCAGCTTGGGACTAGCATCCGGGGAGCTGTTTTTT
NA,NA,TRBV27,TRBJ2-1,CASSFSGLNEQFF,TGTGCCAGCAGTTTTAGCGGACTCAATGAGCAGTTCTTC
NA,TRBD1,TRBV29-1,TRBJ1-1,CSVGQGSAFF,TGCAGCGTTGGACAGGGGTCGGCTTTCTTT
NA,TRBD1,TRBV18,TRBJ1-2,CASSYAGTGLLLEDGYTF,TGTGCCAGCTCCTACGCCGGGACAGGTCTTTTATTAGAAGATGGCTACACCTTC
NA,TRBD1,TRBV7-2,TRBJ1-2,CASSSGQGIYGYTF,TGTGCCAGCAGCTCGGGACAGGGTATATATGGCTACACCTTC
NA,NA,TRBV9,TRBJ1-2,CASSANPPGSHGYTF,TGTGCCAGCAGCGCCAACCCTCCAGGGTCACATGGCTACACCTTC
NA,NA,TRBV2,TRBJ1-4,CASRPGEATNEKLFF,TGTGCCAGCAGGCCGGGAGAAGCAACTAATGAAAAACTGTTTTTT
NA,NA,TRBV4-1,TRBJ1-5,CASSQAGNQPQHF,TGCGCCAGCAGCCAAGCGGGGAATCAGCCCCAGCATTTT
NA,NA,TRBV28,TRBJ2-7,CASSQPGQSTYEQYF,TGTGCCAGCAGCCAACCGGGACAAAGTACCTACGAGCAGTACTTC
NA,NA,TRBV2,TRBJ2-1,CASRSNEQFF,TGTGCCAGCAGGAGTAATGAGCAGTTCTTC
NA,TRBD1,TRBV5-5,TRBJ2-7,CASRVDRGHEQYF,TGTGCCAGCAGGGTTGACAGGGGCCACGAGCAGTACTTC
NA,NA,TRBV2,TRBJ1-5,CASSEVISGGSNQPQHF,TGTGCCAGCAGTGAAGTTATATCGGGGGGGAGCAATCAGCCCCAGCATTTT
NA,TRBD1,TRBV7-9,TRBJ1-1,CASRDTGDEAFF,TGTGCCAGCAGGGATACAGGGGATGAAGCTTTCTTT
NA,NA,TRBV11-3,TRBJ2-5,CASSSQETQYF,TGTGCCAGCAGCTCGCAAGAGACCCAGTACTTC
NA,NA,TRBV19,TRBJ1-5,CAADRQWAASSQPQHF,TGTGCCGCCGATAGACAATGGGCAGCTTCCTCTCAGCCCCAGCATTTT
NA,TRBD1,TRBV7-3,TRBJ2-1,CASSLASTGIDEQFF,TGTGCCAGCAGCTTGGCCTCGACAGGGATCGATGAGCAGTTCTTC
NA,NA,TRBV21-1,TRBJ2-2,CASSNGGDLGDAGELFF,TGTGCCAGCAGCAACGGGGGGGACTTAGGTGACGCCGGGGAGCTGTTTTTT
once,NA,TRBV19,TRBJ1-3,CASSIAESAGNTIYF,TGTGCCAGTAGTATAGCTGAGTCTGCTGGAAACACCATATATTTT
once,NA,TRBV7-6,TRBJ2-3,CASSQGGGTDTQYF,TGTGCCAGCAGCCAAGGGGGGGGCACAGATACGCAGTATTTT
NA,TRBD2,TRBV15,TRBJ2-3,CATSRVSGSGTDTQYF,TGTGCCACCAGCAGAGTCAGCGGGAGTGGCACAGATACGCAGTATTTT
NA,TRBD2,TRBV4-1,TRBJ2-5,CASSQAGGRQETQYF,TGCGCCAGCAGCCAAGCGGGAGGACGCCAAGAGACCCAGTACTTC
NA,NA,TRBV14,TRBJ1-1,CASSHRWSEAFF,TGTGCCAGCAGCCACAGGTGGTCTGAAGCTTTCTTT
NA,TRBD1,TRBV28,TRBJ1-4,CASSLSGQGSEKLFF,TGTGCCAGCAGTTTGTCGGGACAGGGAAGCGAAAAACTGTTTTTT
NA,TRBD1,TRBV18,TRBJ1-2,CASSRAGQGLYGYTF,TGTGCCAGCTCGCGCGCGGGACAGGGACTATATGGCTACACCTTC
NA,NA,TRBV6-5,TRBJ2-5,CASRRGETQYF,TGTGCCAGCAGGCGGGGAGAGACCCAGTACTTC
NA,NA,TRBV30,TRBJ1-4,CAWSVTGIREKLFF,TGTGCCTGGAGCGTTACAGGGATCCGGGAAAAACTGTTTTTT
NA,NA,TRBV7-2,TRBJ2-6,CASSLILSGVVTGANVLTF,TGTGCCAGCAGCTTAATCTTAAGCGGTGTAGTCACTGGGGCCAACGTCCTGACTTTC
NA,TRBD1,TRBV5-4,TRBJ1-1,CASSPIPGQENTEAFF,TGTGCCAGCAGTCCCATCCCGGGACAGGAAAACACTGAAGCTTTCTTT
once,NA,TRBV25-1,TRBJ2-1,CASSDSGSYNEQFF,TGTGCCAGCAGTGATTCAGGGTCCTACAATGAGCAGTTCTTC